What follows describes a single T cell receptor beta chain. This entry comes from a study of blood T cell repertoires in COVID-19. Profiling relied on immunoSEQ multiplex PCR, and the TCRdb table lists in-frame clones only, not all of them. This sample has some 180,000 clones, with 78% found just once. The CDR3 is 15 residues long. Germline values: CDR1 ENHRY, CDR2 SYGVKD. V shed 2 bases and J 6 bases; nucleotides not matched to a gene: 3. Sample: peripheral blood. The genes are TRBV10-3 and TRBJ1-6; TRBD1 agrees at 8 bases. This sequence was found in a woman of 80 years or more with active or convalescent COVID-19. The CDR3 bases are TGTGCCATCAGTGAGGGACAGGGTCTTAATTCACCCCTCCACTTT. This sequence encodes CAISEGQGLNSPLHF.